This T cell receptor (beta chain) was sequenced during a study of shared clonotypes between healthy human individuals. Notes on this clone: Its specificity is not known.

Libraries were prepared by immunoSEQ multiplex PCR; TCRdb keeps only in-frame clonotypes and omits some of them. This table holds 2 million to 2.5 million clones, around 92% found once. The CDR3 has 21 amino acids. The study, taken as a whole, reports: Since donors were few, the genetic and exposure-history diversity represented was limited. Among donors, clonotype sharing was expected to be affected by sequencing depth.

The authors divided CD4+ cells into CD45RA+ naive and CD45RA-negative memory subsets. The rearrangement links TRBV12-2 to TRBJ2-6; TRBD2 was called by the table and not checked on the DNA. TRBV12-2 is assigned pseudogene status. The TCR comes from a man aged 18 to 35 in good health. Some clones in this sample may be carry-over from other donors' samples. What was sequenced was naive CD4+ T cells from PBMCs. As to subset: CD45RA+ positively selected. This CDR3 is CASRFLLGGQERCSGANVLTF. CDR3 bases: TGTGCAAGTCGCTTTCTCTTGGGGGGGCAGGAACGATGCTCTGGGGCCAACGTCCTGACTTTC.